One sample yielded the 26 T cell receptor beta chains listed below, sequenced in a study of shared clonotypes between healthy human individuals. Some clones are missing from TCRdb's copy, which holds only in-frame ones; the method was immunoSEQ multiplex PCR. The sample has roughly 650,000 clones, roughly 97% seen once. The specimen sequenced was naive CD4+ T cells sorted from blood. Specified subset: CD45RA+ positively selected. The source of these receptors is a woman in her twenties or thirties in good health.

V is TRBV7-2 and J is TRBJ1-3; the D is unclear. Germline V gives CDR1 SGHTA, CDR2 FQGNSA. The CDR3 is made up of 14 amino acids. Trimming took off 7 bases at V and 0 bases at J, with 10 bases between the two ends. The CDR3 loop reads CASKEQTSGNTIYF. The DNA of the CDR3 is TGTGCCAGCAAAGAACAGACCTCTGGAAACACCATATATTTT.

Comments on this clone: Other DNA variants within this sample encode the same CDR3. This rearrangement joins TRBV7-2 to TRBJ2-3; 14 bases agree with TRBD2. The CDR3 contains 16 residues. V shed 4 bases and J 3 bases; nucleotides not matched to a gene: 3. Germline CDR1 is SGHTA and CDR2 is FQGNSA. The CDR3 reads CASSSGLAGATDTQYF. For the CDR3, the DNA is TGTGCCAGCAGCTCGGGACTAGCGGGAGCTACAGATACGCAGTATTTT.

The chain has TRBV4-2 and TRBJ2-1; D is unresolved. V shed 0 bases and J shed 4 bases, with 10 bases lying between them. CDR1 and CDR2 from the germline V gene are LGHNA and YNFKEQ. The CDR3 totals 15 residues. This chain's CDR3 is CASSQDPDLYNEQFF. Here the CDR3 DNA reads TGTGCCAGCAGCCAAGATCCGGACCTGTACAATGAGCAGTTCTTC.

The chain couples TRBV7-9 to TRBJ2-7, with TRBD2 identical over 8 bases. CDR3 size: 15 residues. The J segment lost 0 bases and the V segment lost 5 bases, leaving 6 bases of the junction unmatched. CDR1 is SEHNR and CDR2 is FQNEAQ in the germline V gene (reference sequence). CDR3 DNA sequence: TGTGCCAGCAGCCTTAGCGGGATTGGCTCCTACGAGCAGTACTTC. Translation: CASSLSGIGSYEQYF.

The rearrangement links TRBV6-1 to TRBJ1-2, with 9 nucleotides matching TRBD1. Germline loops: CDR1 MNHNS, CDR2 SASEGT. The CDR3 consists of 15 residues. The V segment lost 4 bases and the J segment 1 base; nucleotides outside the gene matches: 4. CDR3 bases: TGTGCCAGCAGTGCGGGACAGGGAGGTAACTATGGCTACACCTTC. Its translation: CASSAGQGGNYGYTF.

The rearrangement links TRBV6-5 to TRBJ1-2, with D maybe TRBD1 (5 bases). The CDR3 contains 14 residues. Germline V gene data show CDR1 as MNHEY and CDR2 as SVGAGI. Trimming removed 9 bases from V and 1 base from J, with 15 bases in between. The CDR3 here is CASRLNRNNYGYTF. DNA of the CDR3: TGTGCCAGTAGATTGAACAGGAATAACTATGGCTACACCTTC.

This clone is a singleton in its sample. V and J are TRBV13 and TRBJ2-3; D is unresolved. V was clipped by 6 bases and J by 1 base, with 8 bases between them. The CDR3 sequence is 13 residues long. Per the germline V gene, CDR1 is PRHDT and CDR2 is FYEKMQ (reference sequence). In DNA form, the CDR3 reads TGTGCCAGCAGGGGGTCGGGCACAGATACGCAGTATTTT. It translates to CASRGSGTDTQYF.

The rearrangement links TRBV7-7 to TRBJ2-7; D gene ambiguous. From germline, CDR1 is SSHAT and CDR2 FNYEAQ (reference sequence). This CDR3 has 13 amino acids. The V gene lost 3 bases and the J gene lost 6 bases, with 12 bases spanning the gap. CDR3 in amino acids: CASSFGTLSEQYF. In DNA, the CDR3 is TGTGCCAGCAGCTTTGGCACCCTCAGCGAGCAGTACTTC.

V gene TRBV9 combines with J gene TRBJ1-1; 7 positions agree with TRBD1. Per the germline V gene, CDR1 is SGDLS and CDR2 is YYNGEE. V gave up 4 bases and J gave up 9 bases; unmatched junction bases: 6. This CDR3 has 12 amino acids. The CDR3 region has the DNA TGTGCCAGCAGCCGTGGGGACAGACAAGCTTTCTTT. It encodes CASSRGDRQAFF.

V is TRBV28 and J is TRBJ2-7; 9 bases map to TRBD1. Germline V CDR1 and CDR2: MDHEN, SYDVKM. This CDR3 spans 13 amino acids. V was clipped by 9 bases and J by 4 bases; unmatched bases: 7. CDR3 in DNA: TGTGCCAGTAACACAGGGGGCGGTTACGAGCAGTACTTC. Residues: CASNTGGGYEQYF.

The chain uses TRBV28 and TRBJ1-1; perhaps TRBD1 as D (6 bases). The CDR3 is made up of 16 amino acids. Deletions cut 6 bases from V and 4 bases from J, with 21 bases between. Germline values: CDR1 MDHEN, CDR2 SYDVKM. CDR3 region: CASRSPVGGGSTEAFF. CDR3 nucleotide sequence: TGTGCCAGCAGATCACCGGTAGGGGGTGGTAGCACTGAAGCTTTCTTT.

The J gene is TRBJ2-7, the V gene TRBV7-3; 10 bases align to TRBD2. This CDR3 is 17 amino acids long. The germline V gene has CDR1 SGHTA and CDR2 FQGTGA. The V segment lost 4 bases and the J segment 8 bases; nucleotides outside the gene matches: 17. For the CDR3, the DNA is TGTGCCAGCAGCTCGGGAGAACTAGCGGGGAGACATGGGAAGCAGTACTTC. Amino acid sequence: CASSSGELAGRHGKQYF.

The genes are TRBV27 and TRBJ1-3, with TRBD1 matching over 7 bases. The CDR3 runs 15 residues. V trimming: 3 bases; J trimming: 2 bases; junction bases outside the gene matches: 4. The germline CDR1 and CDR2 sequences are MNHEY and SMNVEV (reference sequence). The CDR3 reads CASSFATGPGNTIYF. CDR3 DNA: TGTGCCAGCAGTTTTGCGACAGGGCCTGGAAACACCATATATTTT.

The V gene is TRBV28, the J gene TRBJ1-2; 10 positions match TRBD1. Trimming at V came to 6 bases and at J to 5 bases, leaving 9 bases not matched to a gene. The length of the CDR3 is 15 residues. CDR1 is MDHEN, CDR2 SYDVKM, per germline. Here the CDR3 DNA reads TGTGCCAGCAGCTCCGGGACAGGGGTCCTTTATGGCTACACCTTC. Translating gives CASSSGTGVLYGYTF.

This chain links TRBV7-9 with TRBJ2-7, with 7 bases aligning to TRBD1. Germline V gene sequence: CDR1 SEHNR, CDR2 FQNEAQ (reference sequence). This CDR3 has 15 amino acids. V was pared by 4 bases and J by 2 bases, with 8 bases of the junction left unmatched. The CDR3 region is CASSSLSGQTYEQYF. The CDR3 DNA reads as TGTGCCAGCAGCTCGCTCTCGGGACAGACCTACGAGCAGTACTTC.

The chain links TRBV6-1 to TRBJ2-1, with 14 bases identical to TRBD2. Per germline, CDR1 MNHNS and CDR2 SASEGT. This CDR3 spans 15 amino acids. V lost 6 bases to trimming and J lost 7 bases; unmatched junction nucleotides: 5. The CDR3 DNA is TGTGCCAGCAGCAAAGGACTAGCGGGAGGTAATGAGCAGTTCTTC. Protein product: CASSKGLAGGNEQFF.

The CDR3 region is CSVVSGRLYEQYF. CDR3 coding DNA: TGCAGCGTTGTATCTGGCCGGCTCTACGAGCAGTACTTC. The V call is TRBV29-1, the J call TRBJ2-7; D ambiguous. In germline, CDR1 is SQVTM, CDR2 ANQGSEA. Trimming took off 4 bases at V and 3 bases at J, with 13 bases between the two ends. The CDR3 is made up of 13 amino acids.

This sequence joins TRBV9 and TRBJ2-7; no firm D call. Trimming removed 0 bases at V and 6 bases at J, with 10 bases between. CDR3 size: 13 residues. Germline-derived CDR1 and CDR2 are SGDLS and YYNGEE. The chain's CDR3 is CASSVGVAREQYF. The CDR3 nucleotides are TGTGCCAGCAGCGTAGGGGTAGCTCGCGAGCAGTACTTC. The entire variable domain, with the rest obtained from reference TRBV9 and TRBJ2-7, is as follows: DSGVTQTPKHLITATGQRVTLRCSPRSGDLSVYWYQQSLDQGLQFLIQYYNGEERAKGNILERFSAQQFPDLHSELNLSSLELGDSALYFCASSVGVAREQYFGPGTRLTVT.

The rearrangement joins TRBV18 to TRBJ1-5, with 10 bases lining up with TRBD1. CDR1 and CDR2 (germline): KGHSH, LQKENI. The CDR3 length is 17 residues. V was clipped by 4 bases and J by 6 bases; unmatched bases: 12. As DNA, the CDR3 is TGTGCCAGCTCACTTGACAGTGGACAGGGGGTAGGTCAGCCCCAGCATTTT. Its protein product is CASSLDSGQGVGQPQHF.

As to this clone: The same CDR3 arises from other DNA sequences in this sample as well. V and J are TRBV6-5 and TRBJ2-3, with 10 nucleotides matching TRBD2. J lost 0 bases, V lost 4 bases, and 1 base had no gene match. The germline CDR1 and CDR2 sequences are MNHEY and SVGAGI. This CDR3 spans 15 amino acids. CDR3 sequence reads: CASSLGLASTDTQYF. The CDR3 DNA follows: TGTGCCAGCAGTTTGGGACTAGCGAGCACAGATACGCAGTATTTT.

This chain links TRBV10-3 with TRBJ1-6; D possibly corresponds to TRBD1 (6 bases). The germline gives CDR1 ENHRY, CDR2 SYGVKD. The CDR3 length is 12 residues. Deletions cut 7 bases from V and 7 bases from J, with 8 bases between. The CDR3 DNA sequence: TGTGCCATCACCACAGGGAATTCACCCCTCCACTTT. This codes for CAITTGNSPLHF.

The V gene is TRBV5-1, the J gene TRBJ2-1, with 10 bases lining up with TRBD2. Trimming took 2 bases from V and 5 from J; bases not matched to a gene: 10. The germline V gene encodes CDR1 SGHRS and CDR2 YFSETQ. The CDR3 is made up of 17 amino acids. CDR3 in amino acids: CASSFKPTSGDHNEQFF. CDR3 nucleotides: TGCGCCAGCAGCTTCAAACCTACTAGCGGGGACCACAATGAGCAGTTCTTC.

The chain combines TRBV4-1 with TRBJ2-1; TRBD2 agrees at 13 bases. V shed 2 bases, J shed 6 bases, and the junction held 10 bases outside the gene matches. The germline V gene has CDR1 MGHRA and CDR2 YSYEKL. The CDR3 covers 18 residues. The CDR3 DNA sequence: TGCGCCAGCAGCCAACTTACAAGGACTAGCGGGAGATTCAATGAGCAGTTCTTC. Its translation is CASSQLTRTSGRFNEQFF.

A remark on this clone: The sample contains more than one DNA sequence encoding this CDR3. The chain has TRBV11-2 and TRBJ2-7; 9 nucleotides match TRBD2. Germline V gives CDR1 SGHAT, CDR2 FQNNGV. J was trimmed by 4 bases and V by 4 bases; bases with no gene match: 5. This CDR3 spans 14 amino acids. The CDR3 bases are TGTGCCAGCAGCTCGGGACTAGCTGCTTACGAGCAGTACTTC. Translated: CASSSGLAAYEQYF.

The CDR3 sequence is CASRDLALRSNEQFF. The CDR3 nucleotides are TGCGCCAGCAGGGACCTAGCTCTGAGAAGTAATGAGCAGTTCTTC. The gene calls are TRBV10-2 and TRBJ2-1; D may be TRBD2 (5 bases). This CDR3 has 15 amino acids. V was clipped by 6 bases and J by 7 bases, with 19 bases between them. Germline assignment: CDR1 WSHSY and CDR2 SAAADI.

The CDR3 nucleotides are TGTGCCAGCAGCGACCCAAACACCATATATTTT. It codes for CASSDPNTIYF. V and J are TRBV9 and TRBJ1-3, with no clear D. CDR1 and CDR2 from the germline V gene are SGDLS and YYNGEE. The V end lost 3 bases, the J end lost 6 bases, and 4 bases lay between the germline ends. The CDR3 is 11 residues long.